This T cell receptor beta chain emerged from a study of CD8 T cells in Susac syndrome. V lost 0 bases and J lost 6; bases outside the gene matches: 9. Germline V lookup: CDR1 DFQATT, CDR2 SNEGSKA (reference sequence). The CDR3 spans 15 residues. Purification of the CD8+ and CD4+ T cells relied on negative isolation, and TEMRA cells underwent FACS enrichment. Random-hexamer reverse transcription was applied to about 0.45 to 1 ug RNA. TCRdb analysed the immunoSEQ multiplex PCR reads with MiXCR anew, one entry per CDR3 protein. The sample lists 95,000 to 150,000 distinct CDR3 sequences, around 96% occurring once.

The chain recombines TRBV20-1 with TRBJ2-7; 9 bases fit TRBD2. The receptor was isolated from a human donor in good health. The sequencing input was CD4+ T cells from PBMCs. The CDR3 here is CSARDPREGSTEQYF. The CDR3 region has the DNA TGCAGTGCTAGAGATCCGCGGGAGGGCTCTACCGAGCAGTACTTC.